The 13 T cell receptor beta chains given below trace back to one sample, sequenced in a study of blood T cell repertoires in COVID-19. Some clones are missing from TCRdb's copy, which holds only in-frame ones; the method was immunoSEQ multiplex PCR. The sample shows about 190,000 clones, roughly 83% of them seen only once. Sequencing used PBMCs or T cells enriched from blood (not recorded which). Every receptor here comes from a woman in her twenties or thirties who had recovered from COVID-19.

This clone was found a few times. The chain employs TRBV5-1 and TRBJ2-1, with D possibly matching TRBD2 (5 bases). The CDR3 is made up of 14 amino acids. The V end lost 6 bases, the J end lost 5 bases, and 15 bases lay between the germline ends. The V gene's germline CDR1 is SGHRS and CDR2 YFSETQ. The CDR3 DNA reads as TGCGCCAGCAACAGCGGTTCAGCCAACAATGAGCAGTTCTTC. Translating it yields CASNSGSANNEQFF.

V gene TRBV9 combines with J gene TRBJ2-7, with D tentatively TRBD2 (6 bases). Per the germline V gene, CDR1 is SGDLS and CDR2 is YYNGEE. V lost 2 bases to trimming and J lost 4 bases, with 16 bases between them. The CDR3 totals 15 residues. The CDR3 region is CASSVRWAGPYEQYF. Written as DNA, the CDR3 is TGTGCCAGCAGCGTTAGATGGGCGGGACCATACGAGCAGTACTTC.

J is TRBJ1-5 and V is TRBV5-1, with 9 bases aligning to TRBD1. Germline CDR1 is SGHRS and CDR2 is YFSETQ. J lost 3 bases, V lost 4 bases, and 5 bases had no gene match. The CDR3 runs 15 residues. Here the CDR3 reads CASSMTGGNNQPQHF. CDR3 in DNA: TGCGCCAGCAGCATGACAGGGGGGAACAATCAGCCCCAGCATTTT.

This rearrangement joins TRBV7-2 to TRBJ2-3; 9 bases map to TRBD1. From germline, CDR1 is SGHTA and CDR2 FQGNSA. CDR3 length equals 17 residues. Losses at the gene ends were 1 base for V and 2 bases for J; bases not matched to a gene: 7. The CDR3 nucleotides read TGTGCCAGCAGCTTAGAATTTTGGACAGGGGCCACAGATACGCAGTATTTT. Translation: CASSLEFWTGATDTQYF.

This clone was picked up one time. The chain has TRBV18 and TRBJ2-5; unclear D gene. From germline, CDR1 is KGHSH and CDR2 LQKENI. Between the trimmed V and J ends, which lost 4 bases and 0 bases, there was a span of 9 bases. CDR3 length: 14 amino acids. CDR3 residues: CASSLGFNQETQYF. CDR3 DNA sequence: TGTGCCAGCTCACTTGGCTTTAACCAAGAGACCCAGTACTTC. Together with reference TRBV18 and TRBJ2-5, the CDR3 gives the full variable domain: NAGVMQNPRHLVRRRGQEARLRCSPMKGHSHVYWYRQLPEEGLKFMVYLQKENIIDESGMPKERFSAEFPKEGPSILRIQQVVRGDSAAYFCASSLGFNQETQYFGPGTRLLVL.

The chain joins TRBV11-3 to TRBJ2-3; D remains unclear. This CDR3 spans 12 amino acids. V was trimmed by 4 bases and J by 2 bases, leaving 4 bases between them. Germline CDR1 is SGHNT and CDR2 is YENEEA. The CDR3 here is CASSSNTDTQYF. Written as DNA, the CDR3 is TGTGCCAGCAGCTCAAACACAGATACGCAGTATTTT.

Only one count was recorded for this clone. The V call is TRBV19, the J call TRBJ1-4, with D maybe TRBD1 (6 bases). Germline V gene data show CDR1 as LNHDA and CDR2 as SQIVND (reference sequence). The CDR3 is 14 amino acids. Trimming removed 6 bases from V and 5 bases from J, with 13 bases in between. The CDR3 loop reads CASSNDRINEKLFF. Written as DNA, the CDR3 is TGTGCCAGTAGCAATGACAGGATAAATGAAAAACTGTTTTTT.

The chain has TRBV3-1 (or the pseudogene TRBV3-2) and TRBJ1-6; possible D gene TRBD1, 6 bases. V dropped 6 bases and J dropped 9 bases, with 15 bases sitting between them. The CDR3 is made up of 14 amino acids. Germline V gene lookup returns CDR1 LGHDT and CDR2 YNNKEL (reference sequence). The CDR3 loop reads CASRVKGGSSPLHF. For the CDR3, the DNA is TGTGCCAGCAGGGTGAAAGGGGGATCTTCACCCCTCCACTTT.

A single count supports this clone. The genes are TRBV18 and TRBJ2-5, with no clear D. Germline V gene lookup returns CDR1 KGHSH and CDR2 LQKENI. V dropped 0 bases and J dropped 4 bases, with 3 bases sitting between them. The CDR3 consists of 12 residues. The CDR3 protein is CASSPPLETQYF. The CDR3 nucleotides read TGTGCCAGCTCACCACCCCTAGAGACCCAGTACTTC. The entire variable domain, with the rest obtained from reference TRBV18 and TRBJ2-5, is as follows: NAGVMQNPRHLVRRRGQEARLRCSPMKGHSHVYWYRQLPEEGLKFMVYLQKENIIDESGMPKERFSAEFPKEGPSILRIQQVVRGDSAAYFCASSPPLETQYFGPGTRLLVL.

This chain joins TRBV6-1 and TRBJ1-6; no firm D call. The ends were cut back, 3 bases at V and 9 bases at J, with 15 bases in the middle. There are 15 residues in the CDR3. CDR1 is MNHNS, CDR2 SASEGT, per germline. The CDR3 reads CASSEGGPGGSPLHF. CDR3 nucleotides: TGTGCCAGCAGTGAGGGAGGGCCCGGAGGTTCACCCCTCCACTTT.

The CDR3 here is CASSSSGTGIISLHF. The CDR3 region has the DNA TGTGCCAGCTCAAGTTCCGGGACAGGGATAATTAGCCTCCACTTT. J is TRBJ1-6 and V is TRBV18; 9 nucleotides agree with TRBD1. Germline values: CDR1 KGHSH, CDR2 LQKENI. This CDR3 is built from 15 residues. The J segment lost 15 bases and the V segment lost 5 bases, leaving 14 bases of the junction unmatched.

V and J are TRBV27 and TRBJ1-2; 9 bases match TRBD1. Germline V CDR1 and CDR2: MNHEY, SMNVEV (reference sequence). V was pared by 8 bases and J by 7 bases, with 11 bases of the junction left unmatched. The CDR3 runs to 14 residues. This CDR3 reads CASSPGTGWVGYTF. DNA of the CDR3: TGTGCCAGCTCCCCAGGGACAGGGTGGGTTGGCTACACCTTC.

The J gene is TRBJ1-5, the V gene TRBV4-2; unclear D gene. Between the trimmed V and J ends, which lost 1 base and 9 bases, there was a span of 16 bases. The CDR3 consists of 15 residues. The germline CDR1 and CDR2 sequences are LGHNA and YNFKEQ. DNA of the CDR3: TGTGCCAGCAGCCAAGGTCTGGCTACAGAAGGGCCCCAGCATTTT. It is translated as CASSQGLATEGPQHF.